Each of the 32 T cell receptor beta chains below was sequenced from the same sample in a study of Ad26.COV2.S vaccination and SARS-CoV-2 variants (dated by TCRdb to about 2021). This specimen's time point label, interpreted: individuals recovered from natural SARS-CoV-2 infection. The library relied on the immunoSEQ multiplex PCR assay. TCRdb mirrors the immuneACCESS table, restricted to in-frame sequences. Some clones are absent from its copies; in checked studies, under half trace to an unresolved V gene, and the reason for the others is unknown. The sample yields 350,000 to 450,000 clones; about 90% were counted once. Around 4% of the sample is in the top ten clones. The sample consisted of peripheral blood, taken after recovery from COVID-19. The receptors derive from a human donor who had recovered from COVID-19.

This chain links TRBV6-5 with TRBJ1-1; possibly TRBD1 for D (5 bases). Germline V gene lookup returns CDR1 MNHEY and CDR2 SVGAGI. The V end lost 5 bases, the J end lost 5 bases, and 18 bases lay between the germline ends. This CDR3 is 15 amino acids long. The CDR3 DNA follows: TGTGCCAGCAGTAGGGCCCCGGCCCAGGGAACTGAAGCTTTCTTT. The encoded protein is CASSRAPAQGTEAFF.

The chain employs TRBV2 and TRBJ2-7; 11 nucleotides align to TRBD2. The V and J ends lost 7 bases and 4 bases, in that order; junction bases with no gene match: 6. The CDR3 is made up of 14 amino acids. CDR1 SNHLY and CDR2 FYNNEI come from the germline V gene. The CDR3 bases are TGTGCCAGCAAAACCGGGACTAGCGGTTACGAGCAGTACTTC. Amino acid sequence: CASKTGTSGYEQYF. Complete variable domain (other parts from reference TRBV2 and TRBJ2-7): EPEVTQTPSHQVTQMGQEVILRCVPISNHLYFYWYRQILGQKVEFLVSFYNNEISEKSEIFDDQFSVERPDGSNFTLKIRSTKLEDSAMYFCASKTGTSGYEQYFGPGTRLTVT.

The J gene is TRBJ1-6, the V gene TRBV6-4; a weak D match, TRBD1 (5 bases). The germline V and J ends were trimmed by 2 bases and 7 bases, with 6 bases remaining between them. From germline, CDR1 is MRHNA and CDR2 SNTAGT. CDR3 length: 13 amino acids. The CDR3 sequence: CASSDGANSPLHF. CDR3 nucleotides: TGTGCCAGCAGTGACGGGGCCAATTCACCCCTCCACTTT.

The chain carries TRBV9 and TRBJ1-1, with D uncertain. The CDR3 is 14 residues long. V was cut by 0 bases and J by 2 bases, with 8 bases left in between. Germline V lookup: CDR1 SGDLS, CDR2 YYNGEE. CDR3 in amino acids: CASSVEWLNTEAFF. CDR3 DNA sequence: TGTGCCAGCAGCGTAGAGTGGTTAAACACTGAAGCTTTCTTT.

The CDR3 nucleotides are TGTGCCAGCAGTTACGTCCAGGGGGGCACCGGGGAGCTGTTTTTT. Its translation is CASSYVQGGTGELFF. The chain couples TRBV6-2 or TRBV6-3 to TRBJ2-2; D might be TRBD1 (7 bases). The CDR3 consists of 15 residues. Trimming removed 2 bases at V and 4 bases at J, with 11 bases between. Germline V gene lookup returns CDR1 MNHEY and CDR2 SVGEGT.

The chain uses TRBV4-3 and TRBJ2-7; no clear D. Trimming removed 0 bases from V and 3 bases from J, with 12 bases in between. CDR1 is LGHNA and CDR2 is YSLEER in the germline V gene. This CDR3 is 15 amino acids long. The CDR3: CASSQDGNGGYEQYF. The CDR3 DNA reads TGCGCCAGCAGCCAAGATGGGAATGGCGGCTACGAGCAGTACTTC.

The CDR3 nucleotides are TGTGCCAGCAGCCCAATGAACACTGAAGCTTTCTTT. This encodes CASSPMNTEAFF. The chain couples TRBV12-3 or TRBV12-4 to TRBJ1-1; no definite D call. The CDR3 loop spans 12 amino acids. Between the trimmed V and J ends, which lost 6 bases and 0 bases, there was a span of 5 bases.

The V and J genes are TRBV27 and TRBJ1-5, with unresolved D. Trimming took off 8 bases at V and 6 bases at J, with 14 bases between the two ends. CDR1 and CDR2 (germline): MNHEY, SMNVEV (reference sequence). The CDR3 is 13 amino acids. The CDR3: CASSLEARQPQHF. In DNA form, the CDR3 reads TGTGCCAGCTCCCTCGAGGCGCGTCAGCCCCAGCATTTT.

This clone is a singleton in its sample. V and J are TRBV9 and TRBJ2-7; 12 bases are a match to TRBD2. CDR3 size: 18 residues. Germline V gives CDR1 SGDLS, CDR2 YYNGEE. V shed 4 bases, J shed 2 bases, and the junction held 13 bases outside the gene matches. CDR3 sequence reads: CASSPHTLLAGGTYEQYF. In DNA, the CDR3 is TGTGCCAGCAGCCCCCACACCCTACTAGCGGGGGGTACCTACGAGCAGTACTTC.

This chain links TRBV9 with TRBJ1-2; a weak D match, TRBD1 (5 bases). V was shortened by 2 bases and J by 7 bases, with 18 bases between the two germline ends. Germline CDR1 and CDR2: SGDLS and YYNGEE. The CDR3 has 15 residues. CDR3 sequence: CASSVTQGGSRGYTF. In nucleotides, the CDR3 is TGTGCCAGCAGCGTGACCCAGGGAGGAAGCCGTGGCTACACCTTC.

The chain joins TRBV2 to TRBJ1-1; D ambiguous. Germline V gene lookup returns CDR1 SNHLY and CDR2 FYNNEI. There are 15 residues in the CDR3. V was cut by 3 bases and J by 1 base, with 12 bases left in between. The CDR3: CASSDTGPPNTEAFF. The CDR3 region has the DNA TGTGCCAGCAGTGACACGGGCCCCCCGAACACTGAAGCTTTCTTT.

Only one count was recorded for this clone. V is TRBV19 and J is TRBJ2-7; D unclear. The CDR3 runs to 13 residues. Germline CDR1 LNHDA, CDR2 SQIVND (reference sequence). V dropped 6 bases and J dropped 0 bases, with 9 bases sitting between them. CDR3 loop: CASRGESSYEQYF. The CDR3 DNA follows: TGTGCCAGTAGAGGCGAGAGCTCCTACGAGCAGTACTTC.

The rearrangement joins TRBV14 to TRBJ1-2, with 7 bases that match TRBD1. V gave up 4 bases and J gave up 3 bases; unmatched junction bases: 17. CDR1 SGHDN and CDR2 FVKESK come from the germline V gene. The CDR3 consists of 18 residues. The CDR3 DNA reads TGTGCCAGCAGCCGACAAACCTCGATCCGACAGGGCCACTATGGCTACACCTTC. Translation: CASSRQTSIRQGHYGYTF. Full variable domain (outside the CDR3, taken from reference TRBV14 and TRBJ1-2): EAGVTQFPSHSVIEKGQTVTLRCDPISGHDNLYWYRRVMGKEIKFLLHFVKESKQDESGMPNNRFLAERTGGTYSTLKVQPAELEDSGVYFCASSRQTSIRQGHYGYTFGSGTRLTVV.

With respect to this clone: At one end, the junction sequence differs from germline, possibly due to a read error. The chain uses TRBV12-3 or TRBV12-4 and TRBJ2-7, with D perhaps TRBD1 or TRBD2 (5 bases each). This CDR3 spans 13 amino acids. The CDR3 loop reads CASRLGDGYEQYF. For the CDR3, the DNA is TGTGCCAGCAGATTAGGGGACGGGTACGAGCAGTACTTC.

A remark on this clone: This CDR3 is also generated by other DNA sequences in the sample. The J gene is TRBJ2-3, the V gene TRBV9; 10 positions agree with TRBD2. CDR1 is SGDLS, CDR2 YYNGEE, per germline. The CDR3 runs to 15 residues. V lost 2 bases, J lost 4 bases, and 4 bases stayed unmatched. CDR3 DNA sequence: TGTGCCAGCAGCGTTTCTAGCGGGGGATCAGATACGCAGTATTTT. Amino acid sequence: CASSVSSGGSDTQYF. The variable domain in full, completed from reference TRBV9 and TRBJ2-3, reads DSGVTQTPKHLITATGQRVTLRCSPRSGDLSVYWYQQSLDQGLQFLIQYYNGEERAKGNILERFSAQQFPDLHSELNLSSLELGDSALYFCASSVSSGGSDTQYFGPGTRLTVL.

V usage is TRBV7-2 and J usage is TRBJ1-2; D unclear. The CDR3 totals 16 residues. V lost 3 bases to trimming and J lost 6 bases, with 20 bases between them. The germline V gene encodes CDR1 SGHTA and CDR2 FQGNSA. CDR3 bases: TGTGCCAGCAGCTTGGTTGGTCCTCTAGCGCTCGATGGCTACACCTTC. It translates to CASSLVGPLALDGYTF.

The J gene is TRBJ2-7, the V gene TRBV15, with D tentatively TRBD1 (5 bases). CDR3 length equals 14 residues. Trimming pared 0 bases from V and 5 bases from J, leaving 11 bases between. Germline values: CDR1 LNHNV, CDR2 YYDKDF (reference sequence). For the CDR3, the DNA is TGTGCCACCAGCAGAGATAGTCAGGGCAACGAGCAGTACTTC. Translation: CATSRDSQGNEQYF.

The V call is TRBV10-2, the J call TRBJ1-2; D is ambiguous. The germline V and J ends were trimmed by 2 bases and 0 bases, with 7 bases remaining between them. This CDR3 spans 14 amino acids. Germline lookup yields CDR1 WSHSY and CDR2 SAAADI. The CDR3 nucleotides read TGCGCCAGCAGTGAGCCGTCAGCTAACTATGGCTACACCTTC. Translated: CASSEPSANYGYTF.

CDR3 region: CASSLVAASNQPQHF. CDR3 nucleotides: TGTGCCAGCAGCTTGGTGGCAGCTAGCAATCAGCCCCAGCATTTT. J is TRBJ1-5 and V is TRBV5-5; no definite D call. Trimming shortened V by 0 bases and J by 0 bases, and 7 bases separated the two germline ends. CDR1 and CDR2 (germline): SGHKS, YYEKEE (reference sequence). This CDR3 spans 15 amino acids.

V gene TRBV12-3 or TRBV12-4 combines with J gene TRBJ1-1; unclear D gene. The CDR3 is 13 amino acids. Trimming removed 3 bases from V and 5 bases from J, with 10 bases in between. DNA for the CDR3: TGTGCCAGCAGTTTCAAACCGGGAACTGAAGCTTTCTTT. It specifies CASSFKPGTEAFF.

The sample holds one count of this clone. V gene TRBV6-2 or TRBV6-3 combines with J gene TRBJ1-5; a possible D gene is TRBD1 (6 bases). The length of the CDR3 is 15 residues. From germline, CDR1 is MNHEY and CDR2 SVGEGT. The germline V and J ends were trimmed by 6 bases and 0 bases, with 12 bases remaining between them. CDR3 residues: CASSQTGNSNQPQHF. The CDR3 nucleotides read TGTGCCAGCAGCCAGACAGGTAATAGCAATCAGCCCCAGCATTTT.

J is TRBJ2-1 and V is TRBV12-3 or TRBV12-4; D is perhaps TRBD2 (5 bases). The CDR3 length is 12 residues. V lost 5 bases and J 6 bases, leaving 8 bases between the germline ends. Written as DNA, the CDR3 is TGTGCCAGCAGTCGGGGTATCAATGAGCAGTTCTTC. Translating it yields CASSRGINEQFF.

For this clone: The same CDR3 can be traced to other DNA sequences in this sample. The chain uses TRBV12-3 or TRBV12-4 and TRBJ1-2, with unresolved D. The CDR3 length is 13 residues. V was clipped by 1 base and J by 0 bases, with 3 bases between them. CDR3 DNA: TGTGCCAGCAGTTTAGGGGCTAACTATGGCTACACCTTC. Amino acid sequence: CASSLGANYGYTF.

V usage is TRBV3-1 (or the pseudogene TRBV3-2) and J usage is TRBJ1-3, with no clear D. Germline V CDR1 and CDR2: LGHDT, YNNKEL (reference sequence). This CDR3 comprises 15 residues. Trimming cost V 0 bases and J 1 base, with 7 bases left between them. DNA for the CDR3: TGTGCCAGCAGCCAAGATCGGACGTCTGGAAACACCATATATTTT. Translating it yields CASSQDRTSGNTIYF.

The chain has TRBV28 and TRBJ2-2, with D perhaps TRBD1 (6 bases). The CDR3 sequence is 17 residues long. V gave up 5 bases and J gave up 0 bases, with 16 bases separating them. Germline CDR1 is MDHEN and CDR2 is SYDVKM. The CDR3 DNA reads TGTGCCAGCAGTCTAGGACAGACCGTAGCGAACACCGGGGAGCTGTTTTTT. This encodes CASSLGQTVANTGELFF.

This chain links TRBV6-1 with TRBJ1-2, with D unresolved. Germline-derived CDR1 and CDR2 are MNHNS and SASEGT. V shed 1 base and J shed 3 bases, with 12 bases lying between them. The CDR3 totals 15 residues. Here the CDR3 DNA reads TGTGCCAGCAGTGAAGGTCGGGGATATCACTATGGCTACACCTTC. It encodes CASSEGRGYHYGYTF.

The genes are TRBV7-2 and TRBJ1-2, with unresolved D. CDR3 length: 14 residues. Germline loops: CDR1 SGHTA, CDR2 FQGNSA. V shed 4 bases and J shed 4 bases, with 13 bases lying between them. The CDR3 protein is CASSSGRASYGYTF. CDR3 coding DNA: TGTGCCAGCAGCTCGGGGAGGGCGTCCTATGGCTACACCTTC. Filled out from reference TRBV7-2 and TRBJ1-2, the complete variable domain reads GAGVSQSPSNKVTEKGKDVELRCDPISGHTALYWYRQSLGQGLEFLIYFQGNSAPDKSGLPSDRFSAERTGGSVSTLTIQRTQQEDSAVYLCASSSGRASYGYTFGSGTRLTVV.

The genes are TRBV2 and TRBJ2-4; D perhaps matches TRBD2 (6 bases). Germline-derived CDR1 and CDR2 are SNHLY and FYNNEI. V lost 7 bases and J 2 bases, leaving 12 bases between the germline ends. CDR3 length: 14 residues. The CDR3: CASNYGGTKNIQYF. The CDR3 DNA reads TGTGCCAGCAACTATGGGGGGACCAAAAACATTCAGTACTTC.

The V and J genes are TRBV20-1 and TRBJ2-4, with D possibly TRBD1 on 5 matching bases. The CDR3 loop spans 12 amino acids. V was pared by 3 bases and J by 13 bases, with 16 bases between. Germline CDR1 reads DFQATT; CDR2 reads SNEGSKA (reference sequence). CDR3 region: CSASRGKEEQYF. Written as DNA, the CDR3 is TGCAGTGCTAGTAGGGGCAAAGAGGAGCAGTACTTC.

The chain has TRBV7-8 and TRBJ2-5, with D possibly being TRBD1 (6 bases). CDR3 size: 15 residues. Looked up from germline, CDR1 is SGHVS and CDR2 is FQNEAQ. V lost 2 bases to trimming and J lost 1 base, with 11 bases between them. The CDR3 region has the DNA TGTGCCAGCAGCTTATTGGGGGCCCTCCAAGAGACCCAGTACTTC. Amino acids: CASSLLGALQETQYF.

V and J are TRBV15 and TRBJ2-3, with D perhaps being TRBD1 or TRBD2 (5 bases each). V lost 6 bases and J 2 bases, leaving 12 bases between the germline ends. Germline loops: CDR1 LNHNV, CDR2 YYDKDF (reference sequence). The CDR3 sequence is 14 residues long. CDR3 bases: TGTGCCACCAGTCTGAGGGGACCCACAGATACGCAGTATTTT. The encoded protein is CATSLRGPTDTQYF.

J is TRBJ2-5 and V is TRBV3-1 (or the pseudogene TRBV3-2), with 10 bases that match TRBD1. V lost 3 bases to trimming and J lost 3 bases; unmatched junction nucleotides: 10. The CDR3 is 17 residues long. In germline, CDR1 is LGHDT, CDR2 YNNKEL (reference sequence). The CDR3 is CASSQIVGQGTKETQYF. CDR3 bases: TGTGCCAGCAGCCAGATCGTGGGACAGGGGACCAAAGAGACCCAGTACTTC.